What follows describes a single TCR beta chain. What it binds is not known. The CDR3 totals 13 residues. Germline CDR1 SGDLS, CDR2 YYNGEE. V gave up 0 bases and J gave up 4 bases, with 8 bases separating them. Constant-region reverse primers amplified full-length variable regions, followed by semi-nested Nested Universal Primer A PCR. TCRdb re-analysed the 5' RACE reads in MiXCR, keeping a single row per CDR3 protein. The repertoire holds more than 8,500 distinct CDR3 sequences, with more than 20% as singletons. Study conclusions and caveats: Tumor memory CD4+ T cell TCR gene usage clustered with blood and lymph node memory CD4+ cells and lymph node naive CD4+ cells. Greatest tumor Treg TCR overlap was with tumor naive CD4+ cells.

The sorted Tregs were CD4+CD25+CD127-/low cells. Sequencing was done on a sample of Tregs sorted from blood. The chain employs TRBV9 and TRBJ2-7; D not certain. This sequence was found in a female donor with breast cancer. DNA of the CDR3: TGTGCCAGCAGCGTAGCTGAAGAGTACGAGCAGTACTTC. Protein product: CASSVAEEYEQYF.